The 31 T cell receptor beta chains listed next were all sequenced from one sample in a study of cytomegalovirus exposure and HLA in healthy donors. The primer mix had 60 Vbeta and 13 Jbeta primers. Some clones are missing from TCRdb's copy, which holds only in-frame ones; the method was immunoSEQ multiplex PCR. The sample consists of some 150,000 clones, around four fifths of them appearing once. Sequenced input: PBMCs. Receptors were obtained from a woman aged 50 to 65 in good health and CMV-seronegative.

The J gene is TRBJ2-5, the V gene TRBV9; 8 bases are a match to TRBD1. The germline V gene encodes CDR1 SGDLS and CDR2 YYNGEE. V lost 4 bases and J lost 5; bases outside the gene matches: 16. The CDR3 is 17 residues long. In nucleotides, the CDR3 is TGTGCCAGCAGCCCATCCCAAGGGTCAGGGGGCGACGAGACCCAGTACTTC. It specifies CASSPSQGSGGDETQYF.

The chain employs TRBV18 and TRBJ1-2; D call uncertain. CDR1 KGHSH and CDR2 LQKENI come from the germline V gene. The CDR3 covers 15 residues. Trimming pared 5 bases from V and 12 bases from J, leaving 25 bases between. Written as DNA, the CDR3 is TGTGCCAGCTCATTTGCCAACTCCCCCGGTCTCGCGGACACCTTC. Its translation: CASSFANSPGLADTF.

This chain links TRBV4-3 with TRBJ2-1, with 11 nucleotides matching TRBD2. Germline CDR1 LGHNA, CDR2 YSLEER. CDR3 size: 17 residues. V shed 0 bases and J 9 bases; nucleotides not matched to a gene: 10. The CDR3 nucleotides read TGCGCCAGCAGCCAAGATCCCACTAGCGGGAGAGGAGGTGAGCAGTTCTTC. This encodes CASSQDPTSGRGGEQFF.

The chain uses TRBV10-3 and TRBJ1-3, with TRBD1 as a possible D gene (5 bases). Trimming stripped 3 bases from V and 0 bases from J, with 9 bases between. Germline V gene lookup returns CDR1 ENHRY and CDR2 SYGVKD. There are 15 residues in the CDR3. CDR3 amino acids: CAISDGGGSGNTIYF. In DNA, the CDR3 is TGTGCCATCAGTGATGGGGGAGGCTCTGGAAACACCATATATTTT.

This clone was counted a few times. CDR3 in amino acids: CASSEGQGMLAGELFF. CDR3 nucleotides: TGTGCCAGCAGCGAGGGACAGGGGATGTTAGCCGGGGAGCTGTTTTTT. The gene calls are TRBV11-3 and TRBJ2-2; 10 positions match TRBD1. This CDR3 contains 16 residues. The trim removed 5 bases at V and 6 bases at J, leaving 9 bases unmatched. Germline V gene data show CDR1 as SGHNT and CDR2 as YENEEA.

The rearrangement links TRBV6-1 to TRBJ2-7; tentatively, D is TRBD2 (5 bases). Trimming stripped 6 bases from V and 4 bases from J, with 16 bases between. The CDR3 extends over 14 amino acids. Germline values: CDR1 MNHNS, CDR2 SASEGT. CDR3 nucleotides: TGTGCCAGCAGGCTCGTCGGGATCGGGTACGAGCAGTACTTC. Its protein is CASRLVGIGYEQYF.

J is TRBJ2-4 and V is TRBV6-1; D is unclear. CDR3 size: 13 residues. Germline V lookup: CDR1 MNHNS, CDR2 SASEGT. V was shortened by 4 bases and J by 0 bases, with 4 bases between the two germline ends. CDR3 DNA: TGTGCCAGCAGTGTCCGAGCCAAAAACATTCAGTACTTC. Protein product: CASSVRAKNIQYF.

This clone was observed a few times. The chain uses TRBV4-3 and TRBJ1-1; maybe TRBD1 (5 bases). V lost 1 base and J 6 bases, leaving 12 bases between the germline ends. Per germline, CDR1 LGHNA and CDR2 YSLEER. This CDR3 is 14 amino acids long. CDR3 sequence (DNA): TGCGCCAGCAGCCAAGTCGGCAGGGAAGCTGAAGCTTTCTTT. Amino acid sequence: CASSQVGREAEAFF.

There are a few counts of this clone. V and J are TRBV6-5 and TRBJ2-7; a weak D match, TRBD2 (6 bases). Germline CDR1 is MNHEY and CDR2 is SVGAGI. The CDR3 totals 14 residues. Trimming pared 7 bases from V and 2 bases from J, leaving 15 bases between. The CDR3 region is CASTLSSVAYEQYF. In nucleotides, the CDR3 is TGTGCCAGCACCCTCTCTAGCGTCGCCTACGAGCAGTACTTC.

The chain couples TRBV10-3 to TRBJ2-3, with 7 bases lining up with TRBD1. V shed 6 bases and J 6 bases; nucleotides not matched to a gene: 9. CDR3 length: 14 amino acids. CDR1 is ENHRY, CDR2 SYGVKD, per germline. The CDR3 region is CAIRGGQDSDTQYF. CDR3 DNA sequence: TGTGCCATCAGGGGTGGACAGGATAGCGATACGCAGTATTTT.

The chain is built from TRBV7-9 and TRBJ1-2; D gene uncertain. The CDR3 contains 12 residues. V lost 2 bases to trimming and J lost 12 bases, with 13 bases between them. Germline CDR1 SEHNR, CDR2 FQNEAQ (reference sequence). The CDR3 reads CASSLRSGVNTF. CDR3 DNA: TGTGCCAGCAGCTTAAGGTCCGGAGTCAACACCTTC.

The chain couples TRBV29-1 to TRBJ1-6; 7 bases agree with TRBD1. Unmatched junction bases numbered 9, after V lost 5 bases and J lost 8 bases. The CDR3 extends over 14 amino acids. From germline, CDR1 is SQVTM and CDR2 ANQGSEA. The CDR3 DNA follows: TGCAGCGTTAACACAGGGGTCGAAGATTCACCCCTCCACTTT. As protein: CSVNTGVEDSPLHF.

To note about this clone: This CDR3 is also generated by other DNA sequences in the sample. The chain carries TRBV4-3 and TRBJ1-1; 8 nucleotides match TRBD1. CDR1 and CDR2 from the germline V gene are LGHNA and YSLEER. Trimming took 5 bases from V and 3 from J; bases not matched to a gene: 2. The CDR3 runs 13 residues. The CDR3 spells CASSRDRYTEAFF. The CDR3 bases are TGCGCCAGCAGCAGGGACAGGTACACTGAAGCTTTCTTT.

The chain recombines TRBV7-6 with TRBJ2-1; TRBD2 is a possible D gene (5 bases). With 2 bases removed from V and 4 bases from J, the gap between germline ends came to 15 bases. This CDR3 spans 16 amino acids. CDR1 and CDR2 (germline): SGHVS, FNYEAQ. This CDR3 is CASSLIAGEGYNEQFF. CDR3 coding DNA: TGTGCCAGCAGCTTAATCGCCGGGGAAGGGTACAATGAGCAGTTCTTC.

V gene TRBV9 combines with J gene TRBJ2-3, with no clear D. The CDR3 spans 13 residues. Germline V CDR1 and CDR2: SGDLS, YYNGEE. Deletions cut 2 bases from V and 5 bases from J, with 9 bases between. The CDR3, as DNA: TGTGCCAGCAGCGTTACAGTTGAAGATACGCAGTATTTT. It specifies CASSVTVEDTQYF.

V gene TRBV2 combines with J gene TRBJ1-2, with a possible D match to TRBD1 (6 bases). This CDR3 contains 15 residues. CDR1 and CDR2 from the germline V gene are SNHLY and FYNNEI. V dropped 7 bases and J dropped 4 bases, with 19 bases sitting between them. As DNA, the CDR3 is TGTGCCAGCACGGGAAACCGGGACACCTTCTATGGCTACACCTTC. It encodes CASTGNRDTFYGYTF.

J is TRBJ2-1 and V is TRBV30; maybe TRBD1 (6 bases). Germline CDR1 reads GTSNPN; CDR2 reads SVGIG (reference sequence). With 2 bases removed from V and 3 bases from J, the gap between germline ends came to 11 bases. The CDR3 extends over 14 amino acids. The CDR3 region is CAWSPDSYYNEQFF. The CDR3 bases are TGTGCCTGGAGTCCGGACAGCTACTACAATGAGCAGTTCTTC. Supplemented by reference TRBV30 and TRBJ2-1, the full variable domain reads SQTIHQWPATLVQPVGSPLSLECTVEGTSNPNLYWYRQAAGRGLQLLFYSVGIGQISSEVPQNLSASRPQDRQFILSSKKLLLSDSGFYLCAWSPDSYYNEQFFGPGTRLTVL.

The V call is TRBV27, the J call TRBJ2-7; 7 bases line up with TRBD1. Germline CDR1 reads MNHEY; CDR2 reads SMNVEV (reference sequence). After removal of 5 bases from V and 4 bases from J, the junction contained 5 bases not matched to a gene. The CDR3 length is 13 residues. CDR3 sequence (DNA): TGTGCCAGCAGTATGCGACAGGGTTACGAGCAGTACTTC. The encoded protein is CASSMRQGYEQYF.

The rearrangement joins TRBV5-1 to TRBJ1-1; D possibly corresponds to TRBD1 (6 bases). CDR1 is SGHRS and CDR2 is YFSETQ in the germline V gene. V lost 8 bases and J lost 4, with 21 bases in between. This CDR3 is built from 15 residues. Here the CDR3 DNA reads TGCGCCAGTGGTGCAGGGGAGGGGGTGGGCACTGAAGCTTTCTTT. This gives the protein CASGAGEGVGTEAFF.

The V gene is TRBV5-1, the J gene TRBJ1-1; 7 nucleotides agree with TRBD1. Germline-derived CDR1 and CDR2 are SGHRS and YFSETQ. This CDR3 is 14 amino acids long. V shed 4 bases and J 6 bases; nucleotides not matched to a gene: 9. The CDR3 loop reads CASSRITGDSEAFF. The CDR3 bases are TGCGCCAGCAGCAGGATAACAGGGGATTCTGAAGCTTTCTTT.

The chain has TRBV19 and TRBJ2-7; a weak D match, TRBD1 (5 bases). Per the germline V gene, CDR1 is LNHDA and CDR2 is SQIVND (reference sequence). V was clipped by 4 bases and J by 5 bases, with 15 bases between them. This CDR3 spans 14 amino acids. CDR3 in amino acids: CASSSVTEIHEQYF. In nucleotides, the CDR3 is TGTGCCAGTAGTAGTGTGACAGAGATCCACGAGCAGTACTTC.

CDR3 sequence (DNA): TGCAGCGTTGAAGTCAGGGGACAGTTGAACACTGAAGCTTTCTTT. This codes for CSVEVRGQLNTEAFF. This chain connects TRBV29-1 to TRBJ1-1, with 7 positions matching TRBD1. The CDR3 has 15 amino acids. V lost 1 base and J lost 0; bases outside the gene matches: 5. Germline values: CDR1 SQVTM, CDR2 ANQGSEA.

The gene calls are TRBV4-3 and TRBJ2-7; D is unresolved. This CDR3 has 12 amino acids. Trimming removed 0 bases from V and 11 bases from J, with 11 bases in between. Per the germline V gene, CDR1 is LGHNA and CDR2 is YSLEER. The CDR3 bases are TGCGCCAGCAGCCAAGACGTGCGCCAAAAGTACTTC. Translated, it gives CASSQDVRQKYF.

The genes are TRBV9 and TRBJ2-1; 10 bases align to TRBD1. V was clipped by 0 bases and J by 1 base; unmatched bases: 10. CDR1 and CDR2 (germline): SGDLS, YYNGEE. CDR3 length: 19 amino acids. DNA of the CDR3: TGTGCCAGCAGCGTAGAGGGACAGGGGTACTGGGGGTCCTACAATGAGCAGTTCTTC. This codes for CASSVEGQGYWGSYNEQFF.

The rearrangement links TRBV28 to TRBJ2-1; the match to TRBD1 covers 8 bases. Germline V gene lookup returns CDR1 MDHEN and CDR2 SYDVKM. The CDR3 consists of 15 residues. J gave up 4 bases and V 5 bases, and 7 bases lay outside the gene matches. DNA for the CDR3: TGTGCCAGCAGTCCGCCAGGGGGCCCTTACAATGAGCAGTTCTTC. This translates into CASSPPGGPYNEQFF.

This clone was picked up a small number of times. The rearrangement uses TRBV6-5 and TRBJ1-4, with 8 bases fitting TRBD1. Per the germline V gene, CDR1 is MNHEY and CDR2 is SVGAGI. The V gene end was trimmed by 0 bases and the J gene end by 8 bases; junction bases not matched to a gene: 8. The CDR3 is 16 amino acids. The CDR3 coding sequence is TGTGCCAGCAGTTACTCAGTGGGTGACAGGGGCGAAAAACTGTTTTTT. Protein sequence: CASSYSVGDRGEKLFF.

This sequence joins TRBV5-6 and TRBJ1-2; TRBD1 matches at 12 bases. V shed 4 bases and J 8 bases; nucleotides not matched to a gene: 6. The CDR3 spans 14 residues. In germline, CDR1 is SGHDT, CDR2 YYEEEE. The CDR3 loop is CASSLGGQGAGYTF. The DNA of the CDR3 is TGTGCCAGCAGCCTGGGGGGACAGGGGGCAGGCTACACCTTC.

The V call is TRBV28, the J call TRBJ2-4; 12 bases agree with TRBD2. CDR3 size: 18 residues. Germline V gene lookup returns CDR1 MDHEN and CDR2 SYDVKM. The ends lost 6 bases at V and 0 bases at J; junction bases unmatched: 9. CDR3 region: CASRFSSGRVLAKNIQYF. CDR3 sequence (DNA): TGTGCCAGCAGATTTTCTAGCGGGAGGGTTTTAGCCAAAAACATTCAGTACTTC.

This clone occurred a few times. The J gene is TRBJ1-4, the V gene TRBV10-2; 8 bases match TRBD1. The V segment lost 6 bases and the J segment 8 bases; nucleotides outside the gene matches: 8. Germline V gene sequence: CDR1 WSHSY, CDR2 SAAADI. CDR3 size: 14 residues. The CDR3 sequence is CASRVSGGGEKLFF. CDR3 sequence (DNA): TGCGCCAGCAGAGTTTCAGGGGGCGGGGAAAAACTGTTTTTT.

This clone was recorded only once. The rearrangement joins TRBV28 to TRBJ2-7; 7 nucleotides align to TRBD1. The CDR3 has 16 residues. CDR1 and CDR2 (germline): MDHEN, SYDVKM. V was clipped by 1 base and J by 2 bases; unmatched bases: 8. In DNA form, the CDR3 reads TGTGCCAGCAGTTTATACTCCGGGACAGCCGCCTACGAGCAGTACTTC. Translated: CASSLYSGTAAYEQYF.

The chain combines TRBV5-1 with TRBJ2-2, with D possibly TRBD2 on 5 matching bases. Germline assignment: CDR1 SGHRS and CDR2 YFSETQ. The CDR3 consists of 14 residues. V was trimmed by 2 bases and J by 2 bases, leaving 7 bases between them. The DNA for the CDR3 is TGCGCCAGCAGCTTTCGGGGAAACACCGGGGAGCTGTTTTTT. Its protein is CASSFRGNTGELFF.